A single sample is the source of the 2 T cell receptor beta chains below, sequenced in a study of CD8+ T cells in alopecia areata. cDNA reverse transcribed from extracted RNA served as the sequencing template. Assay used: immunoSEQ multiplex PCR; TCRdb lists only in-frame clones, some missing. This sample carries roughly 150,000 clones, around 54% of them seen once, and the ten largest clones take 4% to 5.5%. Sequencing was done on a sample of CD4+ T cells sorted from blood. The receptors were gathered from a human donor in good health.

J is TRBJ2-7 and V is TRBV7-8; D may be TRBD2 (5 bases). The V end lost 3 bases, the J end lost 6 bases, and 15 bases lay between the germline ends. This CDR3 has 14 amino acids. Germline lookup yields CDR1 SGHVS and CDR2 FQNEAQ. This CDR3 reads CASSLARGASEQYF. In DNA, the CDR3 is TGTGCCAGCAGCTTGGCTCGGGGAGCCAGCGAGCAGTACTTC.

The CDR3 coding sequence is TGTGCCAGCAGAGTAGCGGGAGTCCCCTACAATGAGCAGTTCTTC. Its translation is CASRVAGVPYNEQFF. This chain connects TRBV27 to TRBJ2-1; TRBD2 agrees at 9 bases. The CDR3 runs to 15 residues. The trim removed 6 bases at V and 2 bases at J, leaving 5 bases unmatched. Germline values: CDR1 MNHEY, CDR2 SMNVEV (reference sequence).